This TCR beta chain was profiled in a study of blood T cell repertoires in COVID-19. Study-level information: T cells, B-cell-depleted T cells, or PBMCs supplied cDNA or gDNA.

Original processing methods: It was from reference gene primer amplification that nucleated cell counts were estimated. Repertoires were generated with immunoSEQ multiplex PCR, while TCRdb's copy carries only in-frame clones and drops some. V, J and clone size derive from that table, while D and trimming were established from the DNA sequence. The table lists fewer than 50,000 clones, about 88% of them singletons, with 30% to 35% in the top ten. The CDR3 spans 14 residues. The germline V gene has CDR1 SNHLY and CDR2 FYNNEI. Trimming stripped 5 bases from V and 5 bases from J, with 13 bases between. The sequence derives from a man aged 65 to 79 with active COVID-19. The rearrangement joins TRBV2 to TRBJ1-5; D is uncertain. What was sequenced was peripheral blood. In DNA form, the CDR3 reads TGTGCCAGCAGTTACCGGAGGGAAGATCAGCCCCAGCATTTT. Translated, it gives CASSYRREDQPQHF.